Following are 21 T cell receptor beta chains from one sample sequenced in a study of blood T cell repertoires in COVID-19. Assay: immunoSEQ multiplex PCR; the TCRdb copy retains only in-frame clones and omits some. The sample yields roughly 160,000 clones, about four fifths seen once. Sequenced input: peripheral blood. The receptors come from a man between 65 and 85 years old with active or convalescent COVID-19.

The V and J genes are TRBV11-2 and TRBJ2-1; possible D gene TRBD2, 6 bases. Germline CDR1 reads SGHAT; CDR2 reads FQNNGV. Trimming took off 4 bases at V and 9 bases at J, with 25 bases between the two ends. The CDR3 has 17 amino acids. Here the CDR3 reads CASSSPPRPGGIGEQFF. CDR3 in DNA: TGTGCCAGCAGCTCTCCCCCCCGCCCCGGCGGGATTGGTGAGCAGTTCTTC.

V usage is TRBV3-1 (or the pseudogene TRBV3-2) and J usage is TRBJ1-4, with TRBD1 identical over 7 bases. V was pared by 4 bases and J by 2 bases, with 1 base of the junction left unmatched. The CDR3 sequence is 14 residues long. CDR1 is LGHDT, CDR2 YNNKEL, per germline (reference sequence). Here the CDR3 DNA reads TGTGCCAGCAGCCTACAGGGGACTAATGAAAAACTGTTTTTT. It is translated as CASSLQGTNEKLFF.

CDR3 in DNA: TGTGCCAGCAGCTTAGGCGGGCTTTCTCAGAGGCTATCGTCACCCCTCCACTTT. As protein: CASSLGGLSQRLSSPLHF. The chain joins TRBV7-2 to TRBJ1-6, with D unclear. The V gene lost 1 base and the J gene lost 10 bases, with 23 bases spanning the gap. The CDR3 length is 18 residues. The V gene's germline CDR1 is SGHTA and CDR2 FQGNSA.

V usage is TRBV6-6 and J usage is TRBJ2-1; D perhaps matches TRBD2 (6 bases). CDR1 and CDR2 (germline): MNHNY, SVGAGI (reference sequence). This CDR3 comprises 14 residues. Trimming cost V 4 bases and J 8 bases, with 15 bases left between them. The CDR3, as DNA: TGTGCCAGCAGTTCCCCGGGACTGGATGATGAGCAGTTCTTC. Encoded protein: CASSSPGLDDEQFF.

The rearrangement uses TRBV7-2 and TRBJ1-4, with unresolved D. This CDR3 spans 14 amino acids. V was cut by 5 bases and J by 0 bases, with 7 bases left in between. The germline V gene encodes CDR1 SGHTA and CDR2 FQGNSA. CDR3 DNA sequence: TGTGCCAGCAGCCCGGGTGCAACTAATGAAAAACTGTTTTTT. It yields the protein CASSPGATNEKLFF. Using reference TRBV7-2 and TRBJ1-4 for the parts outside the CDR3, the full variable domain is GAGVSQSPSNKVTEKGKDVELRCDPISGHTALYWYRQSLGQGLEFLIYFQGNSAPDKSGLPSDRFSAERTGGSVSTLTIQRTQQEDSAVYLCASSPGATNEKLFFGSGTQLSVL.

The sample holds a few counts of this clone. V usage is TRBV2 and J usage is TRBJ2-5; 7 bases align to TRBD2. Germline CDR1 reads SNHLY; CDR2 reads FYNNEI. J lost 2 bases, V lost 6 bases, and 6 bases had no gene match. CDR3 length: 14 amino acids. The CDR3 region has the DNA TGTGCCAGCAGCCCAGGCGGGGGTCAAGAGACCCAGTACTTC. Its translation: CASSPGGGQETQYF.

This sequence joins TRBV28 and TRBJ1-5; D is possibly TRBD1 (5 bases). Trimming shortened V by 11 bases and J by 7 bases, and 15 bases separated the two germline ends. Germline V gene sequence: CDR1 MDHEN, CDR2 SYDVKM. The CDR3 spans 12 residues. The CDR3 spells CAAGGVSQPQHF. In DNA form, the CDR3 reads TGTGCCGCCGGGGGGGTCAGCCAGCCCCAGCATTTT.

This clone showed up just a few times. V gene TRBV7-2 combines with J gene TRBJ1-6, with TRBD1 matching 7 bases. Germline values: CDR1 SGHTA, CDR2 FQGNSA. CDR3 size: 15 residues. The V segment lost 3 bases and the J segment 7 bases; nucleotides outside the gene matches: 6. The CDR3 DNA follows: TGTGCCAGCAGCTTGCTTCAGGGGGTCAATTCACCCCTCCACTTT. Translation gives CASSLLQGVNSPLHF.

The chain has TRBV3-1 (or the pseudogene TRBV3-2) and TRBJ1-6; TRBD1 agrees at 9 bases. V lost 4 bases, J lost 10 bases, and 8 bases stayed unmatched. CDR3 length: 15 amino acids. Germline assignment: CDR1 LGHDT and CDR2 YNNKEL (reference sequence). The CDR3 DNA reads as TGTGCCAGCAGCCTGTACAGGGGGCGCGAATCACCCCTCCACTTT. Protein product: CASSLYRGRESPLHF.

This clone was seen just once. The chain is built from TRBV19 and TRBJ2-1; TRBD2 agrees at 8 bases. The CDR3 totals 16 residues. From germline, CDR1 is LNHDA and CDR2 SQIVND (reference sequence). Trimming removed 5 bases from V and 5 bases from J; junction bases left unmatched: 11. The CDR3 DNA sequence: TGTGCCAGTAGTCCTGTAGCGGGGATTGTAAACAATGAGCAGTTCTTC. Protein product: CASSPVAGIVNNEQFF. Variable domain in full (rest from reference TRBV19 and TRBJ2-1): DGGITQSPKYLFRKEGQNVTLSCEQNLNHDAMYWYRQDPGQGLRLIYYSQIVNDFQKGDIAEGYSVSREKKESFPLTVTSAQKNPTAFYLCASSPVAGIVNNEQFFGPGTRLTVL.

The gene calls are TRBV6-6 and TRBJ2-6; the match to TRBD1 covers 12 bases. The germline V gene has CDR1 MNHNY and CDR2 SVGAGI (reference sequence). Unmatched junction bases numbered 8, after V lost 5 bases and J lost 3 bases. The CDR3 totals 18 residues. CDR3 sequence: CASSPRDRGLSGANVLTF. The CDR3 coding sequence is TGTGCCAGCAGTCCCCGGGACAGGGGGCTTAGTGGGGCCAACGTCCTGACTTTC.

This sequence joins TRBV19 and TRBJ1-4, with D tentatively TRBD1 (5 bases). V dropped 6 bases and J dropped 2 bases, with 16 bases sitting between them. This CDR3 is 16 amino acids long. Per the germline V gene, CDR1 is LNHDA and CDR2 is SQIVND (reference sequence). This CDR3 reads CASRPRGGRTNEKLFF. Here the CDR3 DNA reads TGTGCCAGTAGGCCTCGGGGGGGTCGGACTAATGAAAAACTGTTTTTT.

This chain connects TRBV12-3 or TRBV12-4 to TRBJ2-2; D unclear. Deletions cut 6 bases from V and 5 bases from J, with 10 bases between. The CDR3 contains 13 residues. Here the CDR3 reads CASSRSHTGELFF. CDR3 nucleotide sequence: TGTGCCAGCAGCCGGAGCCATACCGGGGAGCTGTTTTTT.

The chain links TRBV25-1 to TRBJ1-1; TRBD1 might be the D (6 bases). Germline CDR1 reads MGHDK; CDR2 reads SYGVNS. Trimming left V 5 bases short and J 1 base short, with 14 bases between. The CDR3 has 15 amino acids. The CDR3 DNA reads TGTGCCAGCAGTAACAGGGTCAGGCAGAACACTGAAGCTTTCTTT. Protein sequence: CASSNRVRQNTEAFF.

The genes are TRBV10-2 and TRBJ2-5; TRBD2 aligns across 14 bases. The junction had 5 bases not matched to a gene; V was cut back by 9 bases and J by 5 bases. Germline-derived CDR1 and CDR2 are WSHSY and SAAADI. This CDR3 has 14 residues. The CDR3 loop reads CASRLAGGPETQYF. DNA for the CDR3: TGCGCCAGTAGACTAGCGGGAGGGCCGGAGACCCAGTACTTC.

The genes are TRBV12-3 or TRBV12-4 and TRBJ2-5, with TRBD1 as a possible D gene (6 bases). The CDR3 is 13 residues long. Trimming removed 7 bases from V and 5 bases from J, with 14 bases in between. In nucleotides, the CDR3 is TGTGCCAGCACCGACAGGACGGGGGAGACCCAGTACTTC. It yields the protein CASTDRTGETQYF.

CDR3 residues: CASSLTSLETQYF. The CDR3, as DNA: TGTGCCAGCAGCTTAACTAGCTTAGAGACCCAGTACTTC. This chain uses TRBV7-3 with TRBJ2-5; D is uncertain. The CDR3 contains 13 residues. Germline values: CDR1 SGHTA, CDR2 FQGTGA. Trimming shortened V by 0 bases and J by 4 bases, and 6 bases separated the two germline ends.

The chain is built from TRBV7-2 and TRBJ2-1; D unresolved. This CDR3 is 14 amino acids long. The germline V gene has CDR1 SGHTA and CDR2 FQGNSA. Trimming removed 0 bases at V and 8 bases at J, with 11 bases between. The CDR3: CASSLAAESDEQFF. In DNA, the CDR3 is TGTGCCAGCAGCTTAGCTGCTGAGTCCGATGAGCAGTTCTTC.

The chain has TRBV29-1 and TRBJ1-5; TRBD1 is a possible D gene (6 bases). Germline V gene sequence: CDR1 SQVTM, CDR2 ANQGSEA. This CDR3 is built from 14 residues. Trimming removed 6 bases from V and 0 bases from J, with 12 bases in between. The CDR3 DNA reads TGCAGCGTGACCACAGGGTATAGCAATCAGCCCCAGCATTTT. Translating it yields CSVTTGYSNQPQHF.

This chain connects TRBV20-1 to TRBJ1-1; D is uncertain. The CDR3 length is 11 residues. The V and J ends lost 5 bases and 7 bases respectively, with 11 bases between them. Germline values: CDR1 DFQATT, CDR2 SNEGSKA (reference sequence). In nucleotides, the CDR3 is TGCAGTGCTGGTGGCTCGCGTGAAGCTTTCTTT. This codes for CSAGGSREAFF.

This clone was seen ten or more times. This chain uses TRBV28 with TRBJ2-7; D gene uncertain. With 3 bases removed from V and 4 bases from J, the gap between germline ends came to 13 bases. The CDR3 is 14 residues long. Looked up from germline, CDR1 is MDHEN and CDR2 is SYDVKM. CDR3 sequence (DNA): TGTGCCAGCAGTTTTGCGGTAAACACTTACGAGCAGTACTTC. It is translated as CASSFAVNTYEQYF.